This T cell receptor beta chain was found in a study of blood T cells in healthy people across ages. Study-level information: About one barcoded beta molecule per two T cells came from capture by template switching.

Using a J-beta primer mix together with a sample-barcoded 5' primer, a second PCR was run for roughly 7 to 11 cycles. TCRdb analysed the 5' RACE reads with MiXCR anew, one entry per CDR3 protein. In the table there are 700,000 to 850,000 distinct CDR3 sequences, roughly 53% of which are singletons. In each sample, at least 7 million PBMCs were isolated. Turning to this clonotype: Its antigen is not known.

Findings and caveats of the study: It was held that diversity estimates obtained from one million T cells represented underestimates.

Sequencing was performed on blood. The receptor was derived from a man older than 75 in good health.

The CDR3 DNA sequence: TGTGCCAGCAGTTCTAGGGCGTCCCATGAGCAGTTCTTC. As protein: CASSSRASHEQFF. The gene calls are TRBV7-9 and TRBJ2-1; D is uncertain. Per germline, CDR1 SEHNR and CDR2 FQNEAQ (reference sequence). V lost 6 bases to trimming and J lost 8 bases, with 14 bases between them. The CDR3 totals 13 residues.